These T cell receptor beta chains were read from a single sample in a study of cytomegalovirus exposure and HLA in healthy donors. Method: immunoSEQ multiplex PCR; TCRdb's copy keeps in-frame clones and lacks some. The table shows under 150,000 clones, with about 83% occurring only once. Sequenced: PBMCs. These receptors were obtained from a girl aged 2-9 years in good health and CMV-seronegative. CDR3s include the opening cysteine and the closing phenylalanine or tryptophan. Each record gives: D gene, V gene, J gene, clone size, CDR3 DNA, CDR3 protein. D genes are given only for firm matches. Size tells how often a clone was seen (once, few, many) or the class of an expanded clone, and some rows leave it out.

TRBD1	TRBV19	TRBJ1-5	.	TGTGCCAGTAGGCAGACAGGGTCGGGACAGCCCCAGCATTTT	CASRQTGSGQPQHF
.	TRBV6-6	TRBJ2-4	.	TGTGCCAGCAGTTATGTCAGGTGGGACATTCAGTACTTC	CASSYVRWDIQYF
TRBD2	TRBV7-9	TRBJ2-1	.	TGTGCCAGCAGCTACAACTTACGGACTAGCGGGGGGCGGAATGAGCAGTTCTTC	CASSYNLRTSGGRNEQFF
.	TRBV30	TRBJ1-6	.	TGTGCCTGGACTCAGGGACTTAATTCACCCCTCCACTTT	CAWTQGLNSPLHF
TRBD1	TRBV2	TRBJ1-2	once	TGTGCCAGCCATATTCCCTTACAGGGGAACTATGGCTACACCTTC	CASHIPLQGNYGYTF
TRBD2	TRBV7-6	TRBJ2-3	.	TGTGCCAGCAGCTCTAGCGGGGGCACAGATACGCAGTATTTT	CASSSSGGTDTQYF
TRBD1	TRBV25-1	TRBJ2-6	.	TGTGCCAGCAGTGACAGACAGGGAGCGATCTCTGGGGCCAACGTCCTGACTTTC	CASSDRQGAISGANVLTF
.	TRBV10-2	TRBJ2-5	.	TGCGCCAGCACTCAACTGGGACTCCAAGAGACCCAGTACTTC	CASTQLGLQETQYF
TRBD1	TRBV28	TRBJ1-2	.	TGTGCCAGCACTACGACAGGGCTCTATGGCTACACCTTC	CASTTTGLYGYTF
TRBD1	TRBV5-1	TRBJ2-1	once	TGCGCCAGCAGCTTCGGGACAGGGTTCTACAATGAGCAGTTCTTC	CASSFGTGFYNEQFF
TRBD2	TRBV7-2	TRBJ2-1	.	TGTGCCAGCAGCGGCGAGGGCGGGGGGGCCCCCTACAATGAGCAGTTCTTC	CASSGEGGGAPYNEQFF
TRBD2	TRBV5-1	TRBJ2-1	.	TGCGCCAGCAGCTTGGTATCTAGCGGGAGCAATGAGCAGTTCTTC	CASSLVSSGSNEQFF
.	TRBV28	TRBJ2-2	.	TGTGCCAGCAGCCTCGGTGATTGGACCGGGGAGCTGTTTTTT	CASSLGDWTGELFF
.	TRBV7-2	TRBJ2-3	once	TGTGCCAGCAGCACGCTAGCATCAGATACGCAGTATTTT	CASSTLASDTQYF
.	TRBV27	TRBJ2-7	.	TGTGCCAGCAGTCCGCAGGGTAAAAACTACGAGCAGTACTTC	CASSPQGKNYEQYF
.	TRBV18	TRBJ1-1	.	TGTGCCAGCTCACCTGTCGCGGGGGGCACTGAAGCTTTCTTT	CASSPVAGGTEAFF
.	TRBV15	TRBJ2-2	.	TGTGCCACCAGCAGAGGTAGACAGGCGCTGAGGGGGGAGCTGTTTTTT	CATSRGRQALRGELFF
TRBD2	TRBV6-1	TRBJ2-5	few	TGTGCCAGCAGTGAGAACGGGGGGACCGAGCAAGAGACCCAGTACTTC	CASSENGGTEQETQYF
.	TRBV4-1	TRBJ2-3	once	TGCGCCAGCAGCCAAGAAAACCGGGACTTCCTCACAGATACGCAGTATTTT	CASSQENRDFLTDTQYF
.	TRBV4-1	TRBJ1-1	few	TGCGCCAGCAGCCAAGACGGGCCCACAGGGAGTTTGAACACTGAAGCTTTCTTT	CASSQDGPTGSLNTEAFF
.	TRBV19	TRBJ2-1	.	TGTGCCAGTAGTATGCGGGCGGGAAGGGGCAATGAGCAGTTCTTC	CASSMRAGRGNEQFF